Following are 27 T cell receptor beta chains from one sample sequenced in a study of blood T cell repertoires in COVID-19. Produced via immunoSEQ multiplex PCR; TCRdb's table is partial and in-frame only. The sample shows about 11,000 clones, almost 85% of them seen only once. The sequenced sample was peripheral blood. Receptor source: a man in his fifties with active COVID-19.

CDR3 in DNA: TGTGCCAGCAGCTTAAACAGGGGCCTTGAGCAGTTCTTC. It codes for CASSLNRGLEQFF. The chain uses TRBV7-9 and TRBJ2-1; TRBD1 matches 7 bases. CDR1 is SEHNR and CDR2 is FQNEAQ in the germline V gene (reference sequence). The CDR3 spans 13 residues. J was trimmed by 9 bases and V by 2 bases; bases with no gene match: 4.

The chain is built from TRBV6-6 and TRBJ1-4; 7 positions match TRBD1. The CDR3 consists of 16 residues. Germline V gene lookup returns CDR1 MNHNY and CDR2 SVGAGI (reference sequence). V lost 5 bases to trimming and J lost 0 bases; unmatched junction nucleotides: 6. This chain's CDR3 is CASSRRQGATNEKLFF. The CDR3 coding sequence is TGTGCCAGCAGTCGAAGACAGGGAGCAACTAATGAAAAACTGTTTTTT.

This clone is medium-sized by share. V and J are TRBV5-6 and TRBJ2-7; D is perhaps TRBD2 (6 bases). The CDR3 covers 13 residues. The germline V and J ends were trimmed by 4 bases and 7 bases, with 15 bases remaining between them. The germline CDR1 and CDR2 sequences are SGHDT and YYEEEE. The CDR3 nucleotides read TGTGCCAGCAGCCCCGTGGGGGGTAGTGAGCAGTACTTC. Its translation is CASSPVGGSEQYF.

This clone was detected a few times. This chain connects TRBV6-2 or TRBV6-3 to TRBJ2-1; 10 positions match TRBD2. CDR1 and CDR2 (germline): MNHEY, SVGEGT. V lost 3 bases, J lost 15 bases, and 11 bases stayed unmatched. The CDR3 is made up of 14 amino acids. As DNA, the CDR3 is TGTGCCAGCAGTTATCGGGAACTAGCGGGAACTGGGTTCTTC. Residues: CASSYRELAGTGFF.

This clone occurred a few times. J is TRBJ2-3 and V is TRBV12-5; D may be TRBD2 (6 bases). CDR1 LGHNT and CDR2 FRNRAP come from the germline V gene. CDR3 size: 14 residues. With 6 bases removed from V and 2 bases from J, the gap between germline ends came to 12 bases. The CDR3 DNA sequence: TGTGCTAGTGGACATAGCGGAAACACAGATACGCAGTATTTT. It encodes CASGHSGNTDTQYF.

V gene TRBV4-1 combines with J gene TRBJ2-7, with 8 positions matching TRBD2. The CDR3 runs to 16 residues. Looked up from germline, CDR1 is MGHRA and CDR2 is YSYEKL. J was trimmed by 2 bases and V by 0 bases; bases with no gene match: 6. The CDR3 DNA follows: TGCGCCAGCAGCCAAGAAGAGACTAGCGTACCCTACGAGCAGTACTTC. Its protein product is CASSQEETSVPYEQYF.

This rearrangement joins TRBV19 to TRBJ1-2; maybe TRBD1 (5 bases). The V gene's germline CDR1 is LNHDA and CDR2 SQIVND (reference sequence). Trimming left V 5 bases short and J 4 bases short, with 11 bases between. This CDR3 has 13 amino acids. CDR3 sequence: CASSAGQGYGYTF. CDR3 nucleotide sequence: TGTGCCAGTAGTGCAGGGCAGGGCTATGGCTACACCTTC.

This chain uses TRBV7-9 with TRBJ2-5; D call uncertain. Looked up from germline, CDR1 is SEHNR and CDR2 is FQNEAQ (reference sequence). The V gene lost 1 base and the J gene lost 4 bases, with 13 bases spanning the gap. This CDR3 has 15 amino acids. CDR3 residues: CASSLGLGTGETQYF. The DNA for the CDR3 is TGTGCCAGCAGCTTAGGGTTAGGAACGGGAGAGACCCAGTACTTC.

This clone was detected a few times. This chain connects TRBV5-4 to TRBJ2-3; 9 bases match TRBD2. Germline V gives CDR1 SGHNT, CDR2 YYREEE (reference sequence). The V gene end was trimmed by 3 bases and the J gene end by 3 bases; junction bases not matched to a gene: 2. The CDR3 has 14 residues. The CDR3: CASSYSGRTDTQYF. The CDR3 nucleotides are TGTGCCAGCAGCTATAGCGGGAGAACAGATACGCAGTATTTT.

This rearrangement joins TRBV11-2 to TRBJ2-5; 12 bases align to TRBD1. Germline V lookup: CDR1 SGHAT, CDR2 FQNNGV. The CDR3 loop spans 15 amino acids. Trimming took 8 bases from V and 1 from J; bases not matched to a gene: 5. The CDR3 region is CASVRDRGPQETQYF. Written as DNA, the CDR3 is TGTGCCAGCGTAAGGGACAGGGGGCCCCAAGAGACCCAGTACTTC. Based on the CDR3 plus reference TRBV11-2 and TRBJ2-5, the full variable domain is EAGVAQSPRYKIIEKRQSVAFWCNPISGHATLYWYQQILGQGPKLLIQFQNNGVVDDSQLPKDRFSAERLKGVDSTLKIQPAKLEDSAVYLCASVRDRGPQETQYFGPGTRLLVL.

The CDR3 here is CASSPSSGESNQPQHF. The DNA for the CDR3 is TGTGCCAGCAGTCCCTCCTCAGGGGAGAGCAATCAGCCCCAGCATTTT. J is TRBJ1-5 and V is TRBV27, with a tentative D call TRBD1 (6 bases). Trimming took 5 bases from V and 1 from J, leaving 15 bases between them. CDR1 and CDR2 (germline): MNHEY, SMNVEV (reference sequence). The CDR3 sequence is 16 residues long.

The chain couples TRBV9 to TRBJ1-1; D is undetermined. Trimming removed 0 bases at V and 7 bases at J, with 10 bases between. From germline, CDR1 is SGDLS and CDR2 YYNGEE. The CDR3 covers 13 residues. The CDR3 bases are TGTGCCAGCAGCGTAGGTTCGGGATATGAAGCTTTCTTT. This encodes CASSVGSGYEAFF. Full variable domain (outside the CDR3, taken from reference TRBV9 and TRBJ1-1): DSGVTQTPKHLITATGQRVTLRCSPRSGDLSVYWYQQSLDQGLQFLIQYYNGEERAKGNILERFSAQQFPDLHSELNLSSLELGDSALYFCASSVGSGYEAFFGQGTRLTVV.

The chain links TRBV2 to TRBJ1-2, with D perhaps matching TRBD1 (5 bases). The length of the CDR3 is 17 residues. Trimming left V 0 bases short and J 4 bases short, with 18 bases between. The germline CDR1 and CDR2 sequences are SNHLY and FYNNEI. The DNA for the CDR3 is TGTGCCAGCAGTGAAGCGTTTGGGGCGTCCAGGGCCTATGGCTACACCTTC. This codes for CASSEAFGASRAYGYTF. Variable domain in full (rest from reference TRBV2 and TRBJ1-2): EPEVTQTPSHQVTQMGQEVILRCVPISNHLYFYWYRQILGQKVEFLVSFYNNEISEKSEIFDDQFSVERPDGSNFTLKIRSTKLEDSAMYFCASSEAFGASRAYGYTFGSGTRLTVV.

In regard to this clone: Other DNA sequences in this specimen translate into the identical CDR3. The chain uses TRBV27 and TRBJ2-1; no clear D. Germline V gives CDR1 MNHEY, CDR2 SMNVEV (reference sequence). Trimming pared 3 bases from V and 7 bases from J, leaving 7 bases between. The CDR3 totals 12 residues. CDR3 DNA: TGTGCCAGCAGTTTCGGAGTGAATGAGCAGTTCTTC. Translating gives CASSFGVNEQFF.

In nucleotides, the CDR3 is TGTGCCAGCAGCTCCGGACTAGCGGGAGGGACCGGGGAGCTGTTTTTT. It translates to CASSSGLAGGTGELFF. This rearrangement joins TRBV25-1 to TRBJ2-2; 15 bases are shared with TRBD2. Germline trimming cut 6 bases from V and 5 bases from J; bases unmatched to any gene: 4. The CDR3 runs 16 residues. Germline CDR1 reads MGHDK; CDR2 reads SYGVNS.

V gene TRBV25-1 combines with J gene TRBJ2-7, with D hard to call. Deletions cut 8 bases from V and 2 bases from J, with 16 bases between. The germline V gene encodes CDR1 MGHDK and CDR2 SYGVNS. There are 14 residues in the CDR3. CDR3 amino acids: CASSKIGEAYEQYF. The CDR3 DNA sequence: TGTGCCAGCTCAAAAATCGGCGAGGCCTACGAGCAGTACTTC.

This clone is a singleton in its sample. This sequence joins TRBV9 and TRBJ2-1; D not resolved. V dropped 3 bases and J dropped 4 bases, with 8 bases sitting between them. The CDR3 extends over 13 amino acids. Germline lookup yields CDR1 SGDLS and CDR2 YYNGEE. The CDR3 loop is CASSASAYNEQFF. As DNA, the CDR3 is TGTGCCAGCAGCGCTAGTGCGTACAATGAGCAGTTCTTC.

This clone was detected only a few times. The chain has TRBV18 and TRBJ1-2; 8 bases are shared with TRBD1. Germline CDR1 reads KGHSH; CDR2 reads LQKENI. With V trimmed by 3 bases and J by 4 bases, 4 bases remained unmatched. The CDR3 is 14 residues long. CDR3 sequence: CASSPGTGIYGYTF. DNA for the CDR3: TGTGCCAGCTCACCTGGGACAGGCATCTATGGCTACACCTTC.

This rearrangement joins TRBV6-1 to TRBJ1-6; D ambiguous. The CDR3 totals 16 residues. CDR1 is MNHNS and CDR2 is SASEGT in the germline V gene. The V gene lost 1 base and the J gene lost 4 bases, with 11 bases spanning the gap. The CDR3 loop is CASSEVTPVYNSPLHF. CDR3 DNA sequence: TGTGCCAGCAGTGAAGTAACTCCGGTGTATAATTCACCCCTCCACTTT.

V is TRBV25-1 and J is TRBJ2-1, with 8 bases fitting TRBD2. The germline gives CDR1 MGHDK, CDR2 SYGVNS. The junction had 13 bases not matched to a gene; V was cut back by 7 bases and J by 8 bases. The CDR3 spans 15 residues. This CDR3 is CASTLGSGSVDEQFF. Written as DNA, the CDR3 is TGTGCCAGCACACTTGGGAGCGGGAGTGTAGATGAGCAGTTCTTC.

The chain carries TRBV4-1 and TRBJ2-7; 8 bases align to TRBD1. With 4 bases clipped from V and 3 bases from J, the junction kept 11 bases outside the gene matches. CDR1 is MGHRA and CDR2 is YSYEKL in the germline V gene. This CDR3 contains 16 residues. The CDR3 nucleotides read TGCGCCAGCAGCCCGGAAACAGGGGGTATCCTCTACGAGCAGTACTTC. Protein: CASSPETGGILYEQYF.

This chain links TRBV27 with TRBJ2-5; D unclear. V was clipped by 4 bases and J by 0 bases, with 15 bases between them. Germline assignment: CDR1 MNHEY and CDR2 SMNVEV (reference sequence). The CDR3 is 16 amino acids. In DNA form, the CDR3 reads TGTGCCAGCAGTTCTGAGGCAGCGAGCTACCAAGAGACCCAGTACTTC. This encodes CASSSEAASYQETQYF.

As to this clone: Other DNA variants within this sample encode the same CDR3. The chain carries TRBV11-2 and TRBJ2-7; possible D gene TRBD1, 6 bases. The CDR3 runs 15 residues. Germline V gene lookup returns CDR1 SGHAT and CDR2 FQNNGV. V lost 2 bases and J 6 bases, leaving 17 bases between the germline ends. The CDR3 DNA is TGTGCCAGCAGCTTATCGCAGGGGTTAGCCCTCGAGCAGTACTTC. Amino acid sequence: CASSLSQGLALEQYF.

The rearrangement uses TRBV27 and TRBJ2-3; the D gene is possibly TRBD1 (6 bases). This CDR3 comprises 15 residues. Germline V gives CDR1 MNHEY, CDR2 SMNVEV (reference sequence). V lost 5 bases, J lost 1 base, and 13 bases lay in between. The CDR3 region is CASSPGTSRTDTQYF. The CDR3 bases are TGTGCCAGCAGTCCAGGGACAAGTCGCACAGATACGCAGTATTTT.

V is TRBV27 and J is TRBJ2-2, with TRBD1 identical over 7 bases. Germline assignment: CDR1 MNHEY and CDR2 SMNVEV (reference sequence). The CDR3 runs 17 residues. Trimming at V came to 5 bases and at J to 3 bases, leaving 12 bases not matched to a gene. CDR3: CASSTPTTGSYTGELFF. CDR3 nucleotide sequence: TGTGCCAGCAGTACCCCGACGACAGGGAGTTACACCGGGGAGCTGTTTTTT.

In this sample, this clone is medium-sized. This chain links TRBV7-3 with TRBJ2-1; the match to TRBD2 covers 9 bases. With 2 bases clipped from V and 9 bases from J, the junction kept 8 bases outside the gene matches. The germline CDR1 and CDR2 sequences are SGHTA and FQGTGA. The CDR3 is made up of 15 amino acids. CDR3 protein: CASSLQVAGEGEQFF. As DNA, the CDR3 is TGTGCCAGCAGCTTACAGGTAGCGGGAGAGGGTGAGCAGTTCTTC.

CDR3 sequence (DNA): TGTGCCAGCAGCGTATCCGGGGTACTGTTCTTC. Its translation: CASSVSGVLFF. The chain has TRBV9 and TRBJ2-1; maybe TRBD2 (5 bases). Trimming removed 1 base from V and 15 bases from J, with 11 bases in between. Germline V gene lookup returns CDR1 SGDLS and CDR2 YYNGEE. The CDR3 consists of 11 residues.